This T cell receptor (beta chain) was identified in a study of blood T cell repertoires in COVID-19. Across the study: Samples taken during acute and convalescent COVID-19 were collected in the United States, Italy and Spain. The cDNA or gDNA used as material had been derived from T cells, B-cell-depleted T cells, or PBMCs.

Study processing details: Reference gene primer amplification gave nucleated cell count estimates. TCRdb's table, derived via immunoSEQ multiplex PCR, lists solely in-frame clones and lacks some. V, J and clone size are those of that table, while D and trimming were read from the DNA. The profile shows roughly 50,000 clones, 86% of them singletons. This sequence was found in a man aged 70 or older with active COVID-19. Sample: peripheral blood.

CDR3 protein: CASSNSGGAQETQYF. CDR3 sequence (DNA): TGTGCCAGCAGTAATAGCGGGGGGGCCCAAGAGACCCAGTACTTC. This rearrangement joins TRBV2 to TRBJ2-5, with TRBD2 matching 11 bases. With 5 bases clipped from V and 1 base from J, the junction kept 3 bases outside the gene matches. The CDR3 loop spans 15 amino acids. Looked up from germline, CDR1 is SNHLY and CDR2 is FYNNEI.